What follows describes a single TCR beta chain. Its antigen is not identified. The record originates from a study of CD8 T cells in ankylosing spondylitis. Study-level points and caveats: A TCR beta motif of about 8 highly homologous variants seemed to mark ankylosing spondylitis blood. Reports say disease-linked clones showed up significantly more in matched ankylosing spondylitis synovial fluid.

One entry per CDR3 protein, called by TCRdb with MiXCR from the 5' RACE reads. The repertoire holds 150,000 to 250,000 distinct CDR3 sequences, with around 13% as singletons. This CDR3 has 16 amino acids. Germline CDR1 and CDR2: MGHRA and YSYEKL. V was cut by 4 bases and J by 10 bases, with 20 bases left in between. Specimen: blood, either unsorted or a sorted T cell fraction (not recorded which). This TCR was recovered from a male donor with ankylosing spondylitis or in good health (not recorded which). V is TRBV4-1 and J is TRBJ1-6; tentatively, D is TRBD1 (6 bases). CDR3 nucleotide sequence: TGCGCCAGCAGCCTCACGGGAGGGGGGTTGGAGTCACCCCTCCACTTT. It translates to CASSLTGGGLESPLHF.